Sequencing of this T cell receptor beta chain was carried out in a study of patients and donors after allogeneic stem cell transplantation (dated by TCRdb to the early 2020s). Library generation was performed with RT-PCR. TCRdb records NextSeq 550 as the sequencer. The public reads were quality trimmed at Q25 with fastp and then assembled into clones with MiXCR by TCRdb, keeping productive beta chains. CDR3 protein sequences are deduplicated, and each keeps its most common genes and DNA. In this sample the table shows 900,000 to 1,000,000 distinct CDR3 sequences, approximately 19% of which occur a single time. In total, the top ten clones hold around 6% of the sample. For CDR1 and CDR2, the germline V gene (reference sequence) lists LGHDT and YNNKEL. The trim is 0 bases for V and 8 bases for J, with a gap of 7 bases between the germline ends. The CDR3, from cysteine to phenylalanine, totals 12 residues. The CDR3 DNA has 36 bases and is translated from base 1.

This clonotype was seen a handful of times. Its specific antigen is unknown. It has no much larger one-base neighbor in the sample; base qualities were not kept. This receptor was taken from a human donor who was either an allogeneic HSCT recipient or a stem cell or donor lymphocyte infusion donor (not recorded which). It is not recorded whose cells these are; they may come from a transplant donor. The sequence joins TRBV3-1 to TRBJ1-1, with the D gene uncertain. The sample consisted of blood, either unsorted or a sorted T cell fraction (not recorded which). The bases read TGTGCCAGCAGCCAAGATTGGAGGGAAGCTTTCTTT. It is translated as CASSQDWREAFF.